The sequence of this T cell receptor beta chain was determined in a study of blood T cell repertoires in COVID-19. As for the study in general: The cDNA or gDNA used as material had been derived from T cells, B-cell-depleted T cells, or PBMCs.

Sequencing was performed with immunoSEQ multiplex PCR; in TCRdb, only in-frame clones are kept and a portion is missing. Altogether 90,000 to 110,000 clones are present, roughly 79% being singletons, with the ten largest covering roughly 37%. Trimming took 0 bases from V and 7 from J; bases not matched to a gene: 10. CDR3 size: 15 residues. CDR1 is SGDLS, CDR2 YYNGEE, per germline. V gene TRBV9 combines with J gene TRBJ2-7; 7 bases are shared with TRBD2. Material: peripheral blood. The sequence was collected from an older man with acute or convalescent COVID-19. CDR3 amino acids: CASSVAGRPLGEQYF. The CDR3 DNA reads TGTGCCAGCAGCGTAGCCGGGAGGCCCTTGGGGGAGCAGTACTTC.